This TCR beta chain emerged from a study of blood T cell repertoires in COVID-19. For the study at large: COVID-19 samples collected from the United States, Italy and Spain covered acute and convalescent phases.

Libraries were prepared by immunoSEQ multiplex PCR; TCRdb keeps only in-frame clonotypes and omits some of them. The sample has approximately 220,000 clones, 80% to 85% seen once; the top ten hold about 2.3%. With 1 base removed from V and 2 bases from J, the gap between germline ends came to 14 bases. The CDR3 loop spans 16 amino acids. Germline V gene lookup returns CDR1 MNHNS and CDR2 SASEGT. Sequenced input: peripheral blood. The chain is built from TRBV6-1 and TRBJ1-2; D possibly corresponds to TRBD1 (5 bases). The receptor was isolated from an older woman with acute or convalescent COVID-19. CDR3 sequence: CASSEDQGSPNYGYTF. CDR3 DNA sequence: TGTGCCAGCAGTGAAGATCAGGGCTCACCGAACTATGGCTACACCTTC.